The count of the clone carrying this T cell receptor beta chain is one. The antigen is undetermined. The data were obtained in a study of metastatic and nonmetastatic thyroid tumors. Whole-study findings and limits: As reported, TCR beta diversity in blood and tumor was significantly higher in malignant thyroid tumors than in benign nodules.

Patients had received no treatment of any kind before thyroid surgery. Per the authors' pipeline: Clinicopathological groups of papillary thyroid cancer showed CDR3 differences that were used to build a distant-metastasis classifier. TCRdb reanalyzed the PCR reads with MiXCR. The V and J calls were not made by the authors but by TCRdb's processing. Of roughly 12,000 clones in the sample, 30% to 35% were seen once. The trim removed 8 bases at V and 9 bases at J, leaving 17 bases unmatched. The CDR3 spans 16 residues. Germline assignment: CDR1 SNHLY and CDR2 FYNNEI. The specimen was tumor tissue. This rearrangement joins TRBV2 to TRBJ2-1; 9 nucleotides agree with TRBD2. This TCR was recovered from a female donor with papillary thyroid cancer or a benign thyroid nodule (not recorded which). Some clones in this sample may be carry-over from other donors' samples. CDR3: CASGLTRIAGVGEQFF. The DNA of the CDR3 is TGTGCCAGCGGACTGACTAGGATAGCGGGAGTCGGTGAGCAGTTCTTC.